These T cell receptor beta chains were read from a single sample in a study of blood T cell repertoires in COVID-19. Method: immunoSEQ multiplex PCR; TCRdb's copy keeps in-frame clones and lacks some. This sample has 140,000 to 150,000 clones, with over 80% found just once. The sequencing input was peripheral blood. The receptors originated from a woman aged 45-60 years with acute or convalescent COVID-19. The CDR3 runs from the conserved cysteine through the conserved F or W. D genes are given only for firm matches. Rows give clone size only sometimes, using once, few, many, or a class for an expanded clone.

V gene	D gene	J gene	clone size	CDR3 DNA	CDR3 protein
TRBV19	NA	TRBJ1-1	NA	TGTGCCAGTAGTACCCCCGAGAGGGAATTCGAAGCTTTCTTT	CASSTPEREFEAFF
TRBV11-3	TRBD2	TRBJ2-7	NA	TGTGCCAGCAGCTTGGGGGGGGACCCCATTTACGAGCAGTACTTC	CASSLGGDPIYEQYF
TRBV9	TRBD1	TRBJ1-4	NA	TGTGCCAGCAGCGTAGGGACAGGGGCTTATGAAAAACTGTTTTTT	CASSVGTGAYEKLFF
TRBV19	NA	TRBJ1-5	NA	TGTGCCAGTACCGACCTGACCGGGGGGAATCAGCCCCAGCATTTT	CASTDLTGGNQPQHF
TRBV7-9	NA	TRBJ2-1	NA	TGTGCCAGCAGCTTCAAGCCTAATGAGCAGTTCTTC	CASSFKPNEQFF
TRBV7-8	NA	TRBJ2-7	NA	TGTGCCAGCAGCTCACTCTACGAGCAGTACTTC	CASSSLYEQYF
TRBV11-1	NA	TRBJ1-6	NA	TGTGCCAGCAGCACGGGGACTGCGTCTGGACCCCTCCACTTT	CASSTGTASGPLHF
TRBV19	NA	TRBJ1-3	NA	TGTGCCGTTGAGGACAGCTCTGGAAACACCATATATTTT	CAVEDSSGNTIYF
TRBV11-2	NA	TRBJ1-5	NA	TGTGCCAGCAGCTCCCGCGGGAACAATCAGCCCCAGCATTTT	CASSSRGNNQPQHF
TRBV10-3	NA	TRBJ2-7	NA	TGTGCCATCAGTGCCGGTGGAGGGTACGAGCAGTACTTC	CAISAGGGYEQYF
TRBV7-7	NA	TRBJ2-2	NA	TGTGCTAGCAGCTTAGGAGGGGGATTAGGCACCGGGGAGCTGTTTTTT	CASSLGGGLGTGELFF
TRBV5-5	NA	TRBJ1-1	NA	TGTGCCAGCAGCTTGGGACACCCGAACACTGAAGCTTTCTTT	CASSLGHPNTEAFF
TRBV10-1	NA	TRBJ2-5	few	TGCGCCAGCAGTGAAGCGAGTCGCGCCGGGGAGACCCAGTACTTC	CASSEASRAGETQYF
TRBV18	TRBD1	TRBJ2-5	NA	TGTGCCAGCTCACAAACGGGACAGAGTAAAGAGACCCAGTACTTC	CASSQTGQSKETQYF
TRBV4-1	NA	TRBJ1-1	NA	TGCGCCAGCAGCCAAGACAGGGTGAACACTGAAGCTTTCTTT	CASSQDRVNTEAFF
TRBV4-1	NA	TRBJ2-1	NA	TGCGCCAGCAGCCAAGATTTGGCGGGACTCTGGACGGATGAGCAGTTCTTC	CASSQDLAGLWTDEQFF
TRBV3-1/TRBV3-2	NA	TRBJ2-3	NA	TGTGCCAGCACCCCGTTTGGGGCTCTCGGGGATACGCAGTATTTT	CASTPFGALGDTQYF